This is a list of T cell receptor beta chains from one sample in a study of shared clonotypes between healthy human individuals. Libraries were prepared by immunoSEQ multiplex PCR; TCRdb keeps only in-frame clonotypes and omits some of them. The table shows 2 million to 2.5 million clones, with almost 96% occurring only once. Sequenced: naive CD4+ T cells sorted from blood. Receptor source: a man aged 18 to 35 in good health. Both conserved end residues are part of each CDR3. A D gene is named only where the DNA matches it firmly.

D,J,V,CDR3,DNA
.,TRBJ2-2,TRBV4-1,CASSQDGAGDTGELFF,TGCGCCAGCAGCCAAGACGGGGCAGGGGACACCGGGGAGCTGTTTTTT
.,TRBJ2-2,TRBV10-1,CASSESYFTGELFF,TGCGCCAGCAGTGAGTCGTACTTCACCGGGGAGCTGTTTTTT
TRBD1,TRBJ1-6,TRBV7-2,CASSLGQNNSPLHF,TGTGCCAGCAGCTTGGGACAGAACAATTCACCCCTCCACTTT
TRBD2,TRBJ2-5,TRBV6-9,CASSQQTRRASGMRRQETQYF,TGTGCCAGCAGTCAACAAACTCGCCGGGCTAGCGGGATGAGGCGACAAGAGACCCAGTACTTC
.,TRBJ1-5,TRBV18,CASSPLQASNQPQHF,TGTGCCAGCTCACCACTCCAAGCCTCCAATCAGCCCCAGCATTTT
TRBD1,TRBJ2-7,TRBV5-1,CASSPRTGPGVGSYEQYF,TGCGCCAGCAGCCCAAGGACAGGGCCGGGGGTTGGCTCCTACGAGCAGTACTTC
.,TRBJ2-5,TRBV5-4,CASSLVGQQETQYF,TGTGCCAGCAGCTTGGTTGGGCAACAAGAGACCCAGTACTTC
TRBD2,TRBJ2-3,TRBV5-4,CASSLQRERSTDTQYF,TGTGCCAGCAGCTTACAGCGGGAGAGGAGCACAGATACGCAGTATTTT
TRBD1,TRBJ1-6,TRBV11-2,CASSLRGQKSGSPLHF,TGTGCCAGCAGCTTACGGGGACAGAAATCGGGGTCACCCCTCCACTTT
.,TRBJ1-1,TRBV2,CASSDREKTEAFF,TGTGCCAGCAGTGACAGGGAAAAGACTGAAGCTTTCTTT
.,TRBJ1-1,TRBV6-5,CASSYLRDTEAFF,TGTGCCAGCAGTTACCTGCGGGACACTGAAGCTTTCTTT
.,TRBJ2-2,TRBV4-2,CASSQEVIGQGVTGELFF,TGTGCCAGCAGCCAAGAAGTAATCGGGCAGGGAGTCACCGGGGAGCTGTTTTTT